This T cell receptor (beta chain) was recorded in a study of response to subunit inactivated influenza vaccine. One entry per CDR3 protein results from TCRdb running MiXCR on the RT-PCR reads. The repertoire holds around 480,000 distinct CDR3 sequences, with over 9.5% as singletons. V was cut by 5 bases and J by 2 bases, with 10 bases left in between. The CDR3 runs to 13 residues. This rearrangement joins TRBV12-3 or TRBV12-4 to TRBJ2-7; a weak D match, TRBD2 (6 bases). This specimen consisted of PBMCs from blood, obtained roughly 47 days after vaccination. The TCR was taken from a man aged 45 to 65 who received an inactivated influenza vaccine. The CDR3 loop is CASSVGTAYEQYF. The CDR3 coding sequence is TGTGCCAGCAGTGTCGGGACTGCCTACGAGCAGTACTTC.